The entry that follows covers one TCR beta chain sequence. Trimming removed 8 bases from V and 6 bases from J, with 11 bases in between. The CDR3 sequence is 12 residues long. Germline V gives CDR1 SGHTA, CDR2 FQGTGA. TCRdb keeps only in-frame clones here, not all; method: immunoSEQ multiplex PCR. The table records around 65,000 clones, approximately 83% of them present only once. These data belong to a study of technical replicates of blood from several donors. This receptor was taken from a human donor in good health. Some clones in this sample may be carry-over from other donors' samples. The chain has TRBV7-3 and TRBJ1-5, with a possible D match to TRBD1 (6 bases). The specimen was PBMCs. CDR3 sequence (DNA): TGTGCCAGCGGGGGGGCCGGTCAGCCCCAGCATTTT. The encoded protein is CASGGAGQPQHF.